Listed below are T cell receptor beta chains from one sample, sequenced in a study of cytomegalovirus exposure and HLA in healthy donors. Assay: immunoSEQ multiplex PCR; the TCRdb copy retains only in-frame clones and omits some. The sample contains around 140,000 clones, about 75% of which appear only once. The sample consisted of PBMCs. Receptors were obtained from a woman aged 40 to 50 in good health and CMV-seronegative. Each CDR3 is given without its conserved first and last residue. Fields, in order: V gene, J gene, CDR3 protein.

v_call: TRBV25-1
j_call: TRBJ2-7
cdr3_aa: ASSAHKSNAQGGYEQY

v_call: TRBV4-3
j_call: TRBJ1-2
cdr3_aa: ASSQETVNYGYT

v_call: TRBV5-1
j_call: TRBJ2-5
cdr3_aa: ASSFGPQGGTETQY

v_call: TRBV30
j_call: TRBJ1-1
cdr3_aa: AWSVIDRNTEAF

v_call: TRBV15
j_call: TRBJ1-1
cdr3_aa: ACSGIGGIEAF

v_call: TRBV18
j_call: TRBJ1-1
cdr3_aa: ASSPRPGGNTEAF

v_call: TRBV5-4
j_call: TRBJ2-5
cdr3_aa: ASSLSAGQETQY

v_call: TRBV5-1
j_call: TRBJ1-2
cdr3_aa: ASSVDRGGGYT

v_call: TRBV7-8
j_call: TRBJ1-2
cdr3_aa: ASSLALQAGYT

v_call: TRBV7-9
j_call: TRBJ2-2
cdr3_aa: ASSPTSGAYTGELF

v_call: TRBV4-2
j_call: TRBJ1-2
cdr3_aa: ASSQVSPIPHGYT

v_call: TRBV5-6
j_call: TRBJ1-2
cdr3_aa: ASSSPGTGNYGYT

v_call: TRBV27
j_call: TRBJ1-5
cdr3_aa: ASSLSGTGPNQPQH

v_call: TRBV5-1
j_call: TRBJ1-4
cdr3_aa: ASSLGLATNEKLF

v_call: TRBV6-1
j_call: TRBJ1-2
cdr3_aa: ASNLRQDPGYT

v_call: TRBV29-1
j_call: TRBJ2-7
cdr3_aa: SVLGQGYEQY

v_call: TRBV9
j_call: TRBJ2-7
cdr3_aa: ASSVASSGTGKTVAEQY

v_call: TRBV5-1
j_call: TRBJ1-4
cdr3_aa: ASSLGTGEGEKLF

v_call: TRBV28
j_call: TRBJ2-7
cdr3_aa: ASRLQGTSGAHEQY

v_call: TRBV10-1
j_call: TRBJ2-2
cdr3_aa: ASSEDRRPNTGELF